A single sample is the source of the 8 T cell receptor beta chains below, sequenced in a study of T-cell memory formation after mild COVID-19. Each CDR3 protein is one row after TCRdb ran MiXCR on the 5' RACE reads. The sample has fewer than 700,000 distinct CDR3 sequences; 20% to 25% are singletons. The sample taken for sequencing was PBMCs or a T cell subset sorted from them (not recorded which). These TCRs come from an adult woman who had mild COVID-19 (a few samples of this study predate the infection). Cell type and time point are not known.

The CDR3 DNA follows: TGTGCCAGCAGCGATACAGGGGGCAGGGATTCACCCCTCCACTTT. It is translated as CASSDTGGRDSPLHF. The V call is TRBV6-5, the J call TRBJ1-6, with 9 nucleotides matching TRBD1. CDR1 MNHEY and CDR2 SVGAGI come from the germline V gene. The CDR3 has 15 residues. V lost 6 bases to trimming and J lost 8 bases; unmatched junction nucleotides: 8.

The V and J genes are TRBV7-2 and TRBJ2-3; 9 nucleotides line up with TRBD2. Unmatched junction bases numbered 13, after V lost 5 bases and J lost 7 bases. CDR1 and CDR2 (germline): SGHTA, FQGNSA. The CDR3 is 16 amino acids. CDR3 coding DNA: TGTGCCAGCAGCCGATCAGGGCTAGCGGGAACGAATACGCAGTATTTT. As protein: CASSRSGLAGTNTQYF.

This rearrangement joins TRBV27 to TRBJ2-7, with D hard to call. This CDR3 is built from 15 residues. The ends were cut back, 1 base at V and 5 bases at J, with 15 bases in the middle. In germline, CDR1 is MNHEY, CDR2 SMNVEV (reference sequence). Written as DNA, the CDR3 is TGTGCCAGCAGTTTATTAGCAGAACCTTCCCACGAGCAGTACTTC. It translates to CASSLLAEPSHEQYF.

The chain links TRBV10-3 to TRBJ2-3, with TRBD2 matching 11 bases. The CDR3 loop spans 14 amino acids. CDR1 ENHRY and CDR2 SYGVKD come from the germline V gene. The V segment lost 5 bases and the J segment 5 bases; nucleotides outside the gene matches: 3. In nucleotides, the CDR3 is TGTGCCATCAGTAGACTAGCGGGACAAGATACGCAGTATTTT. As protein: CAISRLAGQDTQYF.

This clonotype was counted many times. CDR3: CASNFFQGYGYTF. The DNA for the CDR3 is TGTGCCAGCAACTTTTTCCAGGGTTATGGCTACACCTTC. The chain employs TRBV12-3 or TRBV12-4 and TRBJ1-2; maybe TRBD1 (5 bases). The CDR3 is made up of 13 amino acids. V was cut by 7 bases and J by 5 bases, with 14 bases left in between.

This clonotype was detected ten times or more. The chain links TRBV6-5 to TRBJ2-6, with D uncertain. The germline V gene encodes CDR1 MNHEY and CDR2 SVGAGI. Trimming cost V 7 bases and J 0 bases, with 19 bases left between them. The CDR3 length is 18 residues. As DNA, the CDR3 is TGTGCCAGCACCCCACAGACACCCTCAGGCTCTGGGGCCAACGTCCTGACTTTC. Protein product: CASTPQTPSGSGANVLTF.

This clonotype has more than one count but fewer than ten. This chain connects TRBV2 to TRBJ2-3, with 12 bases matching TRBD2. Germline CDR1 SNHLY, CDR2 FYNNEI. The V and J ends lost 6 bases and 0 bases, in that order; junction bases with no gene match: 7. The CDR3 has 17 amino acids. Written as DNA, the CDR3 is TGTGCCAGCAGGTCGGCTAGCGGGGGGGCAAGCACAGATACGCAGTATTTT. Encoded protein: CASRSASGGASTDTQYF.

The table lists this clonotype with a few counts. The chain couples TRBV7-3 to TRBJ2-1; D is unresolved. CDR3 length: 15 residues. CDR1 and CDR2 from the germline V gene are SGHTA and FQGTGA. Trimming shortened V by 5 bases and J by 5 bases, and 16 bases separated the two germline ends. CDR3: CASSVDSGLHNEQFF. The CDR3 nucleotides are TGTGCCAGCAGCGTAGACTCCGGGCTCCACAATGAGCAGTTCTTC. Together with reference TRBV7-3 and TRBJ2-1, the CDR3 gives the full variable domain: GAGVSQTPSNKVTEKGKYVELRCDPISGHTALYWYRQSLGQGPEFLIYFQGTGAADDSGLPNDRFFAVRPEGSVSTLKIQRTERGDSAVYLCASSVDSGLHNEQFFGPGTRLTVL.